These T cell receptor beta chains were read from a single sample in a study of T cells in localized non-small cell lung cancer. Profiling relied on immunoSEQ multiplex PCR, and the TCRdb table lists in-frame clones only, not all of them. Of 40,000 to 65,000 clones in the sample, roughly 84% were seen once. This sample comprised peripheral blood mononuclear cells, obtained before any cancer treatment. The receptor set was obtained from a man aged 35 to 69 with stage III lung adenocarcinoma. Both conserved end residues are part of each CDR3. The order of the fields is clone size, V gene, D gene, J gene, CDR3 protein, CDR3 DNA. D genes are given only for firm matches. The size entry is marked missing in some rows and otherwise reads once, few, many or a size class.

clone size: NA
V gene: TRBV28
D gene: NA
J gene: TRBJ1-2
CDR3 protein: CASRTVTNYGYTF
CDR3 DNA: TGTGCCAGCCGAACGGTTACTAACTATGGCTACACCTTC

clone size: NA
V gene: TRBV5-1
D gene: TRBD1
J gene: TRBJ1-2
CDR3 protein: CASSLGTGYGYTF
CDR3 DNA: TGCGCCAGCAGCTTGGGGACAGGGTATGGCTACACCTTC

clone size: NA
V gene: TRBV30
D gene: NA
J gene: TRBJ2-2
CDR3 protein: CAWSVIGNTGELFF
CDR3 DNA: TGTGCCTGGAGTGTAATAGGGAACACCGGGGAGCTGTTTTTT

clone size: NA
V gene: TRBV6-1
D gene: TRBD1
J gene: TRBJ1-1
CDR3 protein: CASEWGQMNTEAFF
CDR3 DNA: TGTGCCAGCGAATGGGGACAGATGAACACTGAAGCTTTCTTT

clone size: NA
V gene: TRBV9
D gene: TRBD2
J gene: TRBJ2-2
CDR3 protein: CASSVGLAGVHTGELFF
CDR3 DNA: TGTGCCAGCAGCGTCGGACTAGCGGGGGTGCACACCGGGGAGCTGTTTTTT

clone size: NA
V gene: TRBV4-1
D gene: NA
J gene: TRBJ2-7
CDR3 protein: CASSPQQDVIFYEQYF
CDR3 DNA: TGCGCCAGCAGCCCCCAACAGGACGTTATCTTCTACGAGCAGTACTTC

clone size: NA
V gene: TRBV19
D gene: NA
J gene: TRBJ2-1
CDR3 protein: CASSTPLQGPSYNEQFF
CDR3 DNA: TGTGCCAGTAGTACCCCCTTACAGGGTCCCTCCTACAATGAGCAGTTCTTC

clone size: NA
V gene: TRBV2
D gene: NA
J gene: TRBJ2-7
CDR3 protein: CASSAQTSGEQYF
CDR3 DNA: TGTGCCAGCAGTGCCCAAACTAGTGGCGAGCAGTACTTC

clone size: NA
V gene: TRBV5-6
D gene: TRBD1
J gene: TRBJ1-3
CDR3 protein: CASSSDRVNTIYF
CDR3 DNA: TGTGCCAGCAGCTCCGACAGGGTAAACACCATATATTTT

clone size: NA
V gene: TRBV7-8
D gene: TRBD2
J gene: TRBJ2-2
CDR3 protein: CASSLRLAGGRGTGELFF
CDR3 DNA: TGTGCCAGCAGCTTAAGGCTAGCGGGAGGGCGGGGCACCGGGGAGCTGTTTTTT

clone size: NA
V gene: TRBV7-8
D gene: NA
J gene: TRBJ2-3
CDR3 protein: CASSPRWTGRGGRTQYF
CDR3 DNA: TGTGCCAGCAGCCCCCGGTGGACAGGGAGGGGGGGCCGGACGCAGTATTTT

clone size: NA
V gene: TRBV5-6
D gene: NA
J gene: TRBJ1-2
CDR3 protein: CASSLGTDFVIYGYTF
CDR3 DNA: TGTGCCAGCAGCTTGGGGACGGATTTCGTCATCTATGGCTACACCTTC

clone size: NA
V gene: TRBV18
D gene: TRBD1
J gene: TRBJ2-3
CDR3 protein: CASSPPDRGSATQYF
CDR3 DNA: TGTGCCAGCTCACCTCCTGACAGGGGGAGTGCTACGCAGTATTTT

clone size: NA
V gene: TRBV18
D gene: NA
J gene: TRBJ2-7
CDR3 protein: CASSPRAPSYEQYF
CDR3 DNA: TGTGCCAGCTCACCCCGAGCTCCATCCTACGAGCAGTACTTC

clone size: few
V gene: TRBV7-2
D gene: NA
J gene: TRBJ2-3
CDR3 protein: CASSQVGSSTDTQYF
CDR3 DNA: TGTGCCAGCAGCCAAGTCGGCAGCAGCACAGATACGCAGTATTTT

clone size: NA
V gene: TRBV5-5
D gene: NA
J gene: TRBJ2-1
CDR3 protein: CASSLSEGLSNEQFF
CDR3 DNA: TGTGCCAGCAGCTTGTCGGAGGGTCTCTCCAATGAGCAGTTCTTC

clone size: NA
V gene: TRBV19
D gene: TRBD2
J gene: TRBJ2-1
CDR3 protein: CASRTGTSGINEQFF
CDR3 DNA: TGTGCCAGCCGAACCGGGACTAGCGGGATCAATGAGCAGTTCTTC

clone size: NA
V gene: TRBV5-1
D gene: NA
J gene: TRBJ2-3
CDR3 protein: CASSLANTRGDTQYF
CDR3 DNA: TGCGCCAGCAGCTTGGCCAATACGCGGGGAGATACGCAGTATTTT

clone size: few
V gene: TRBV28
D gene: NA
J gene: TRBJ1-2
CDR3 protein: CATLTQDGYGYTF
CDR3 DNA: TGTGCCACCCTTACGCAGGATGGCTATGGCTACACCTTC

clone size: NA
V gene: TRBV4-3
D gene: NA
J gene: TRBJ2-1
CDR3 protein: CASSQAAREQQFF
CDR3 DNA: TGCGCCAGCAGCCAAGCTGCCCGGGAACAGCAGTTCTTC

clone size: NA
V gene: TRBV5-5
D gene: NA
J gene: TRBJ2-7
CDR3 protein: CASSFDTSGDEQYF
CDR3 DNA: TGTGCCAGCAGCTTTGACACCTCGGGCGACGAGCAGTACTTC

clone size: NA
V gene: TRBV14
D gene: NA
J gene: TRBJ1-6
CDR3 protein: CASSPSGTGNSPLHF
CDR3 DNA: TGTGCCAGCAGCCCATCCGGCACAGGGAATTCACCCCTCCACTTT

clone size: NA
V gene: TRBV6-7
D gene: NA
J gene: TRBJ1-2
CDR3 protein: CASSYSRFSAPPLFYGYTF
CDR3 DNA: TGTGCCAGCAGTTACTCGAGGTTCTCGGCTCCACCCCTATTCTATGGCTACACCTTC

clone size: NA
V gene: TRBV28
D gene: NA
J gene: TRBJ1-2
CDR3 protein: CASIRGGANYGYTF
CDR3 DNA: TGTGCCAGCATTCGAGGGGGAGCTAACTATGGCTACACCTTC

clone size: once
V gene: TRBV12-5
D gene: NA
J gene: TRBJ2-1
CDR3 protein: CASGLRDSPNEQFF
CDR3 DNA: TGTGCTAGTGGTTTGAGGGACTCCCCCAATGAGCAGTTCTTC

clone size: NA
V gene: TRBV18
D gene: NA
J gene: TRBJ2-1
CDR3 protein: CASSPQGYNEQFF
CDR3 DNA: TGTGCCAGCTCACCCCAGGGTTACAATGAGCAGTTCTTC

clone size: NA
V gene: TRBV9
D gene: NA
J gene: TRBJ1-5
CDR3 protein: CASSRDLNQPQHF
CDR3 DNA: TGTGCCAGCAGCCGCGACCTGAATCAGCCCCAGCATTTT

clone size: NA
V gene: TRBV7-2
D gene: NA
J gene: TRBJ2-5
CDR3 protein: CASSLARQETQYF
CDR3 DNA: TGTGCCAGCAGCCTCGCACGGCAAGAGACCCAGTACTTC

clone size: NA
V gene: TRBV9
D gene: NA
J gene: TRBJ1-2
CDR3 protein: CASSQGGDHRHGYTF
CDR3 DNA: TGTGCCAGCAGCCAAGGGGGTGATCATAGGCATGGCTACACCTTC

clone size: NA
V gene: TRBV10-1
D gene: NA
J gene: TRBJ2-7
CDR3 protein: CASSASPTRVEQYF
CDR3 DNA: TGCGCCAGCAGTGCATCCCCTACACGGGTCGAGCAGTACTTC

clone size: NA
V gene: TRBV7-6
D gene: TRBD1
J gene: TRBJ2-5
CDR3 protein: CASSRRTGWGETQYF
CDR3 DNA: TGTGCCAGCAGCCGAAGGACAGGGTGGGGAGAGACCCAGTACTTC

clone size: NA
V gene: TRBV5-1
D gene: TRBD2
J gene: TRBJ2-1
CDR3 protein: CASSFSGSNTAYNEQFF
CDR3 DNA: TGCGCCAGCAGCTTTAGCGGGAGTAACACGGCCTACAATGAGCAGTTCTTC

clone size: once
V gene: TRBV5-1
D gene: NA
J gene: TRBJ1-2
CDR3 protein: CASSPEGQGYGGYTF
CDR3 DNA: TGCGCCAGCAGCCCGGAAGGGCAGGGCTATGGTGGCTACACCTTC

clone size: once
V gene: TRBV5-1
D gene: NA
J gene: TRBJ1-2
CDR3 protein: CASSSDPRDYGYTF
CDR3 DNA: TGCGCCAGCAGCTCGGACCCAAGGGACTATGGCTACACCTTC

clone size: NA
V gene: TRBV7-3
D gene: NA
J gene: TRBJ1-4
CDR3 protein: CASSQRGGDEKLFF
CDR3 DNA: TGTGCCAGCAGCCAAAGAGGGGGAGATGAAAAACTGTTTTTT

clone size: NA
V gene: TRBV7-3
D gene: NA
J gene: TRBJ2-1
CDR3 protein: CASSFSGNEQFF
CDR3 DNA: TGTGCCAGCAGCTTTTCAGGGAATGAGCAGTTCTTC

clone size: NA
V gene: TRBV7-9
D gene: TRBD2
J gene: TRBJ2-7
CDR3 protein: CASSSAGGVGYEQYF
CDR3 DNA: TGTGCCAGCAGCTCAGCGGGGGGAGTGGGATACGAGCAGTACTTC

clone size: NA
V gene: TRBV19
D gene: TRBD2
J gene: TRBJ2-2
CDR3 protein: CATMGLGLVVPGELFF
CDR3 DNA: TGTGCCACCATGGGGCTCGGACTAGTTGTTCCCGGGGAGCTGTTTTTT

clone size: NA
V gene: TRBV19
D gene: NA
J gene: TRBJ1-3
CDR3 protein: CASSIRGGTGNTIYF
CDR3 DNA: TGTGCCAGTAGTATTCGGGGGGGAACTGGAAACACCATATATTTT

clone size: NA
V gene: TRBV10-3
D gene: TRBD2
J gene: TRBJ2-1
CDR3 protein: CAQSIGLAGHNEQFF
CDR3 DNA: TGTGCCCAAAGCATCGGACTAGCGGGGCACAATGAGCAGTTCTTC

clone size: NA
V gene: TRBV7-6
D gene: TRBD2
J gene: TRBJ2-7
CDR3 protein: CASSRTSGRTYEQYF
CDR3 DNA: TGTGCCAGCAGCCGGACTAGCGGGAGGACTTACGAGCAGTACTTC

clone size: NA
V gene: TRBV20-1
D gene: NA
J gene: TRBJ2-3
CDR3 protein: CSARGGDTQYF
CDR3 DNA: TGCAGTGCTAGGGGCGGAGATACGCAGTATTTT

clone size: NA
V gene: TRBV5-6
D gene: TRBD1
J gene: TRBJ2-7
CDR3 protein: CASSAYQTGGNEQYF
CDR3 DNA: TGTGCCAGCAGCGCATATCAAACAGGGGGCAACGAGCAGTACTTC

clone size: NA
V gene: TRBV9
D gene: TRBD1
J gene: TRBJ1-1
CDR3 protein: CASSALRGQEGLGAFF
CDR3 DNA: TGTGCCAGCAGCGCCCTCCGGGGACAGGAAGGGTTAGGAGCTTTCTTT

clone size: once
V gene: TRBV11-1
D gene: NA
J gene: TRBJ2-2
CDR3 protein: CASRGWRTRTGELFF
CDR3 DNA: TGTGCCAGCAGAGGGTGGCGGACACGCACCGGGGAGCTGTTTTTT

clone size: NA
V gene: TRBV9
D gene: NA
J gene: TRBJ2-7
CDR3 protein: CASSVADSYEQYF
CDR3 DNA: TGTGCCAGCAGCGTAGCCGATTCCTACGAGCAGTACTTC

clone size: NA
V gene: TRBV1
D gene: NA
J gene: TRBJ2-3
CDR3 protein: CTSSQDRLAGVPSTDTQYF
CDR3 DNA: TGCACCAGCAGCCAAGATCGACTAGCGGGAGTTCCAAGCACAGATACGCAGTATTTT

clone size: NA
V gene: TRBV7-9
D gene: NA
J gene: TRBJ1-2
CDR3 protein: CASSRETDYGYTF
CDR3 DNA: TGTGCCAGCAGTAGGGAGACGGATTATGGCTACACCTTC

clone size: NA
V gene: TRBV11-2
D gene: NA
J gene: TRBJ2-6
CDR3 protein: CASSSPRARANVLTF
CDR3 DNA: TGTGCCAGCAGCTCCCCTCGGGCGCGGGCCAACGTCCTGACTTTC

clone size: NA
V gene: TRBV6-5
D gene: TRBD1
J gene: TRBJ2-7
CDR3 protein: CASRATGGPSYEQYF
CDR3 DNA: TGTGCCAGCAGAGCCACAGGGGGGCCCTCCTACGAGCAGTACTTC

clone size: NA
V gene: TRBV7-2
D gene: TRBD2
J gene: TRBJ2-1
CDR3 protein: CASSLELADNEQFF
CDR3 DNA: TGTGCCAGCAGCTTAGAACTAGCGGACAATGAGCAGTTCTTC

clone size: NA
V gene: TRBV11-1
D gene: TRBD2
J gene: TRBJ2-3
CDR3 protein: CASSSGTSGGAGDTQYF
CDR3 DNA: TGTGCCAGCAGCTCCGGGACTAGCGGGGGGGCCGGAGATACGCAGTATTTT

clone size: NA
V gene: TRBV4-3
D gene: NA
J gene: TRBJ2-2
CDR3 protein: CASSQEITVGTGELFF
CDR3 DNA: TGCGCCAGCAGCCAAGAGATAACAGTGGGCACCGGGGAGCTGTTTTTT

clone size: NA
V gene: TRBV28
D gene: NA
J gene: TRBJ2-3
CDR3 protein: CASSQETAAGTDTQYF
CDR3 DNA: TGTGCCAGCAGTCAAGAGACAGCGGCCGGTACAGATACGCAGTATTTT